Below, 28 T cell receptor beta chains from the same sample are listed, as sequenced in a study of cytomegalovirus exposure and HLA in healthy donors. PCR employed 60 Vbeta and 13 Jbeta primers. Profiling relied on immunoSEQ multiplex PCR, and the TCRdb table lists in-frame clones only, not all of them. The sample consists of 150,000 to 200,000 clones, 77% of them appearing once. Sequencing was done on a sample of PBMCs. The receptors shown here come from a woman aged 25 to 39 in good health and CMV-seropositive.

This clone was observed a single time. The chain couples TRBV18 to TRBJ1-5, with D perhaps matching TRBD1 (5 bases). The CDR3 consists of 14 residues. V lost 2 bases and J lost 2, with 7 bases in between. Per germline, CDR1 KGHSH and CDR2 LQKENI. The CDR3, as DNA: TGTGCCAGCTCACCAGGGGCGGGCAATCAGCCCCAGCATTTT. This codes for CASSPGAGNQPQHF. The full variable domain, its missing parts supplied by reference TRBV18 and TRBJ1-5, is NAGVMQNPRHLVRRRGQEARLRCSPMKGHSHVYWYRQLPEEGLKFMVYLQKENIIDESGMPKERFSAEFPKEGPSILRIQQVVRGDSAAYFCASSPGAGNQPQHFGDGTRLSIL.

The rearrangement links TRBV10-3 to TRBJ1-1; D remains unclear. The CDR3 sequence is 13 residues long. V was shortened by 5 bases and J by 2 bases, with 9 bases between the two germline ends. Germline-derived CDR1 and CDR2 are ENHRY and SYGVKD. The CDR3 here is CAISPTPNTEAFF. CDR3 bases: TGTGCCATCAGTCCGACTCCTAACACTGAAGCTTTCTTT.

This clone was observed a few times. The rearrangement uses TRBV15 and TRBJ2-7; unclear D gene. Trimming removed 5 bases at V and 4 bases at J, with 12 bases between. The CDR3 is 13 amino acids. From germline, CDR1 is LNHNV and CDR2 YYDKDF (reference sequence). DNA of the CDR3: TGTGCCACCAGCGGCCCAAGATATTACGAGCAGTACTTC. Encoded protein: CATSGPRYYEQYF.

The DNA of the CDR3 is TGTGCCAGCAGTCTAGGACACAGGGGCGATGAGCAGTTCTTC. Translated: CASSLGHRGDEQFF. The chain couples TRBV7-7 to TRBJ2-1; 7 bases are shared with TRBD1. CDR1 SSHAT and CDR2 FNYEAQ come from the germline V gene (reference sequence). CDR3 length equals 14 residues. With 6 bases clipped from V and 8 bases from J, the junction kept 10 bases outside the gene matches.

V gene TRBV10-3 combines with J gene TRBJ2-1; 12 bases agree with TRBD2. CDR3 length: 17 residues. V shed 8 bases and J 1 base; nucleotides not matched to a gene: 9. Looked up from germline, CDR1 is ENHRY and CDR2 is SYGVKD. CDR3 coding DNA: TGTGCCATCGGGGAGACTAGCGGGAGAAAGTCCTACAATGAGCAGTTCTTC. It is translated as CAIGETSGRKSYNEQFF.

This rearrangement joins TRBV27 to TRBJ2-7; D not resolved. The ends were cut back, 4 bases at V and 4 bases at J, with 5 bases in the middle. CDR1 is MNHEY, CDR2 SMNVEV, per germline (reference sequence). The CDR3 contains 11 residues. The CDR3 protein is CASSSIYEQYF. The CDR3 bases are TGTGCCAGCAGTTCCATTTACGAGCAGTACTTC.

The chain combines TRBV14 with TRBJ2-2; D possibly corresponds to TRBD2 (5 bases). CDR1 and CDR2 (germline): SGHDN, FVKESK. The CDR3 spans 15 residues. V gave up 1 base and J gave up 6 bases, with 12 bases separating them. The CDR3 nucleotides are TGTGCCAGCAGCCAAGTTATCTCAGCGGCCGGGGAGCTGTTTTTT. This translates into CASSQVISAAGELFF. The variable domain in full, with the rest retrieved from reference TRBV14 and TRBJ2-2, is EAGVTQFPSHSVIEKGQTVTLRCDPISGHDNLYWYRRVMGKEIKFLLHFVKESKQDESGMPNNRFLAERTGGTYSTLKVQPAELEDSGVYFCASSQVISAAGELFFGEGSRLTVL.

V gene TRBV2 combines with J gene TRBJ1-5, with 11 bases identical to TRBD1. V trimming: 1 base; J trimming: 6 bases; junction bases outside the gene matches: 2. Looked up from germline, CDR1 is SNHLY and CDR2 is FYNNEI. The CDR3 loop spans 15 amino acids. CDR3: CASSEGTGGGQPQHF. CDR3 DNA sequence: TGTGCCAGCAGTGAAGGGACAGGGGGCGGTCAGCCCCAGCATTTT.

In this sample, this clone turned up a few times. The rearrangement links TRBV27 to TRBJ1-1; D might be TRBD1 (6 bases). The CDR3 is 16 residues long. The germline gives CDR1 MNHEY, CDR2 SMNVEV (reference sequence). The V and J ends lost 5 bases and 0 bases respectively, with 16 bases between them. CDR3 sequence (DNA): TGTGCCAGCAGTCGGGGGGCCTCTAGGATGAACACTGAAGCTTTCTTT. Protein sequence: CASSRGASRMNTEAFF.

CDR3 bases: TGTGCCAGCAGCGCCGGGAGCGGGACCCAGTACTTC. It specifies CASSAGSGTQYF. The chain couples TRBV9 to TRBJ2-5; D is perhaps TRBD2 (6 bases). This CDR3 contains 12 residues. Germline V gene lookup returns CDR1 SGDLS and CDR2 YYNGEE. The V and J ends lost 3 bases and 7 bases respectively, with 10 bases between them.

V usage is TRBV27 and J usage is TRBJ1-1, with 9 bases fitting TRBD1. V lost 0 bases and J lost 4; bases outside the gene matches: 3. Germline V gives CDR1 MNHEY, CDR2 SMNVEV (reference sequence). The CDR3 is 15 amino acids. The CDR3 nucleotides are TGTGCCAGCAGTTTATCTATGACAGGGGGCACTGAAGCTTTCTTT. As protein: CASSLSMTGGTEAFF.

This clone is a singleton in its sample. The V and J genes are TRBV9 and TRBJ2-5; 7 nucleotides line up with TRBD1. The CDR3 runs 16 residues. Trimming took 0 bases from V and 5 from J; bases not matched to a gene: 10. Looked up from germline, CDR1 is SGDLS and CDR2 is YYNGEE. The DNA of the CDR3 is TGTGCCAGCAGCGTAGGCCCTAGTAGGGGGCAGGAGACCCAGTACTTC. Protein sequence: CASSVGPSRGQETQYF.

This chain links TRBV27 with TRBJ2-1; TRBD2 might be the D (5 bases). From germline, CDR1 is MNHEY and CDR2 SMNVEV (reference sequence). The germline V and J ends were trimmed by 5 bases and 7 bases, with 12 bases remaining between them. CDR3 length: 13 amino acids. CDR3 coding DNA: TGTGCCAGCAGTGCACTAGGCGGGAATGAGCAGTTCTTC. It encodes CASSALGGNEQFF.

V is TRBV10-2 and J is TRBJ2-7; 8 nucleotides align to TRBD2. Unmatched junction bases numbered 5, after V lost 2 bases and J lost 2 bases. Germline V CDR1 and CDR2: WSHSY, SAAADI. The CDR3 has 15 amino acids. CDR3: CASSEPGLVAYEQYF. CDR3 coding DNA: TGCGCCAGCAGTGAGCCGGGACTAGTTGCCTACGAGCAGTACTTC.

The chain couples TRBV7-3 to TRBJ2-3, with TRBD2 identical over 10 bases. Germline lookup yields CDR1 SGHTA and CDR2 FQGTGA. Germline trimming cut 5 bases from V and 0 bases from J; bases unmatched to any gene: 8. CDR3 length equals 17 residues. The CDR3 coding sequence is TGTGCCAGCAGCCCGGAAGAGCGGGAGGGGAGCACAGATACGCAGTATTTT. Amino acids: CASSPEEREGSTDTQYF.

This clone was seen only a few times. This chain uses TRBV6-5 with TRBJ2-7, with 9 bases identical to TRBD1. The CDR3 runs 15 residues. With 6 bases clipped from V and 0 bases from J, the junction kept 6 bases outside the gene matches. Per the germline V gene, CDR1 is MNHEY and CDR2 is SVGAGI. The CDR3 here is CASRSPGQGSYEQYF. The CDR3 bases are TGTGCCAGCAGATCGCCGGGACAGGGCTCCTACGAGCAGTACTTC.

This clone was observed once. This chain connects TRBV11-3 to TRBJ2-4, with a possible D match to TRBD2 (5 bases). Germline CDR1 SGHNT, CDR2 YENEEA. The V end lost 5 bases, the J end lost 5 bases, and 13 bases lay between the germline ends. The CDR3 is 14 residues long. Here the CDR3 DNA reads TGTGCCAGCAGCCCGGACTTAGGCGAAAACATTCAGTACTTC. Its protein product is CASSPDLGENIQYF. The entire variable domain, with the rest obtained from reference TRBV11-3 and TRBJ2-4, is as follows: EAGVVQSPRYKIIEKKQPVAFWCNPISGHNTLYWYLQNLGQGPELLIRYENEEAVDDSQLPKDRFSAERLKGVDSTLKIQPAELGDSAVYLCASSPDLGENIQYFGAGTRLSVL.

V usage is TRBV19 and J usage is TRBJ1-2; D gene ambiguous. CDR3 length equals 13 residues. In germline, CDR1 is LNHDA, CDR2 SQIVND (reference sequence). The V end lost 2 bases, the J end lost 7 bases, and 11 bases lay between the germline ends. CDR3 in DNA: TGTGCCAGTAGTATAACCGACCCGGGTGGCTACACCTTC. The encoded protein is CASSITDPGGYTF.

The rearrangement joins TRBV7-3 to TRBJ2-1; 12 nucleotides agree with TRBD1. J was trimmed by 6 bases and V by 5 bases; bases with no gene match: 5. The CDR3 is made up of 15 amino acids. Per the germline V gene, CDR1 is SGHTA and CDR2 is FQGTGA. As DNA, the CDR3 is TGTGCCAGCAGCACGGGACAGGGGGCATTCAATGAGCAGTTCTTC. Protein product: CASSTGQGAFNEQFF.

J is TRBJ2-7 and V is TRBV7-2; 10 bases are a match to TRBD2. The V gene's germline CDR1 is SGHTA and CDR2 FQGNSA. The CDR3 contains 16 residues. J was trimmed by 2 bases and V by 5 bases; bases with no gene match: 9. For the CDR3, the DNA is TGTGCCAGCAGCCAAGAAACTAGCGGGATGGCCTACGAGCAGTACTTC. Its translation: CASSQETSGMAYEQYF.

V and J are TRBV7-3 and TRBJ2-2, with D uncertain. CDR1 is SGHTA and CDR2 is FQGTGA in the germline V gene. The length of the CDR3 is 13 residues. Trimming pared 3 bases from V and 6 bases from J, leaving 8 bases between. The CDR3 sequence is CASSFSPAGELFF. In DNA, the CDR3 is TGTGCCAGCAGCTTCTCACCGGCCGGGGAGCTGTTTTTT.

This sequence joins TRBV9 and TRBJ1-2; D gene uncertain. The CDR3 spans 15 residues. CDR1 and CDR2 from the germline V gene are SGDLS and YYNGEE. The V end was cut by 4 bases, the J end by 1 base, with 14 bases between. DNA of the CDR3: TGTGCCAGCAGCTCAGACGGACTATTTAACTATGGCTACACCTTC. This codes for CASSSDGLFNYGYTF. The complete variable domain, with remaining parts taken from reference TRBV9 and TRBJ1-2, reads DSGVTQTPKHLITATGQRVTLRCSPRSGDLSVYWYQQSLDQGLQFLIQYYNGEERAKGNILERFSAQQFPDLHSELNLSSLELGDSALYFCASSSDGLFNYGYTFGSGTRLTVV.

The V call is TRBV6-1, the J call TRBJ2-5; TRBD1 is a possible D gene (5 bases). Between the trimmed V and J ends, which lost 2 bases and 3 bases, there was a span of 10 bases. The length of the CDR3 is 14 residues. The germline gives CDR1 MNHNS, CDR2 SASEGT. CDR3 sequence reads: CASSESQGKETQYF. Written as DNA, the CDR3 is TGTGCCAGCAGTGAATCGCAGGGAAAAGAGACCCAGTACTTC.

The CDR3, as DNA: TGTGCCAGTAGTATTGGCAGCGTGAACACTGAAGCTTTCTTT. Its translation: CASSIGSVNTEAFF. The gene calls are TRBV19 and TRBJ1-1; unclear D gene. From germline, CDR1 is LNHDA and CDR2 SQIVND (reference sequence). V gave up 3 bases and J gave up 0 bases, with 8 bases separating them. This CDR3 contains 14 residues.

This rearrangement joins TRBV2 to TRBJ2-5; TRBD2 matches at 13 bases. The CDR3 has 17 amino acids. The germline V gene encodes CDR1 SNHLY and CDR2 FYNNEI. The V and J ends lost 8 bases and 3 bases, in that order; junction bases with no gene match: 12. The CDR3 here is CASGGLAGPGGKETQYF. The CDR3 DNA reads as TGTGCCAGCGGGGGACTAGCGGGGCCGGGGGGAAAAGAGACCCAGTACTTC. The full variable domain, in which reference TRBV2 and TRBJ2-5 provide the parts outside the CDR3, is EPEVTQTPSHQVTQMGQEVILRCVPISNHLYFYWYRQILGQKVEFLVSFYNNEISEKSEIFDDQFSVERPDGSNFTLKIRSTKLEDSAMYFCASGGLAGPGGKETQYFGPGTRLLVL.

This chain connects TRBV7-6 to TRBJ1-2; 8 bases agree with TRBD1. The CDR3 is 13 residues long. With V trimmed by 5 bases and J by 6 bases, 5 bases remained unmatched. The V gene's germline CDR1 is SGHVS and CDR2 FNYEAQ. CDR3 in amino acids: CASSEDRGDGYTF. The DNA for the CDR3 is TGTGCCAGCAGCGAAGACAGGGGCGATGGCTACACCTTC.

DNA for the CDR3: TGTGCCAGCAGCCCTCGGGAGAGCACTGAAGCTTTCTTT. Amino acids: CASSPRESTEAFF. The J gene is TRBJ1-1, the V gene TRBV11-3, with unresolved D. Per germline, CDR1 SGHNT and CDR2 YENEEA. Trimming left V 5 bases short and J 4 bases short, with 11 bases between. The CDR3 is 13 amino acids.

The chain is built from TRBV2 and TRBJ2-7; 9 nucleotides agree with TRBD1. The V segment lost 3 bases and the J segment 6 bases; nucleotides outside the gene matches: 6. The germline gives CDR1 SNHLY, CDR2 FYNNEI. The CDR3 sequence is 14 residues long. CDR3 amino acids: CASSEGQGVGEQYF. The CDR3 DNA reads TGTGCCAGCAGTGAGGGACAGGGTGTTGGCGAGCAGTACTTC.